The present TCR beta chain was sequenced within a study of blood T cell repertoires in COVID-19. Overall study: Both acute and convalescent COVID-19 samples were obtained from the United States, Italy and Spain.

Authors' processing steps: Amplification of reference gene primers was used by the study to estimate nucleated cell counts. Clones were read by immunoSEQ multiplex PCR, and TCRdb kept only the in-frame ones, dropping some. V, J and clone size are taken as reported in that table, and D and trimming were inferred from the DNA itself. The sample consists of more than 150,000 clones, 84% of them appearing once. Germline CDR1 is MNHEY and CDR2 is SVGAGI. The CDR3 has 12 residues. With 6 bases clipped from V and 5 bases from J, the junction kept 2 bases outside the gene matches. The chain is built from TRBV6-5 and TRBJ2-5; TRBD2 aligns across 8 bases. This clonotype was obtained from a man between 18 and 29 years old with active or convalescent COVID-19. The sequencing sample was made of peripheral blood. The CDR3 here is CASSRGGETQYF. The CDR3 region has the DNA TGTGCCAGCAGCCGGGGGGGTGAGACCCAGTACTTC.